The present T cell receptor beta chain was sequenced within a study of regulatory T cells in long-lasting Graves disease. This clonotype was counted only a few times. TCR beta libraries were built with iRepertoire HTBI primers and Arm-PCR of CDR3 regions. From the multiplex PCR reads, TCRdb called clonotypes with MiXCR, one entry per CDR3 protein. The table lists fewer than 550,000 distinct CDR3 sequences, approximately 16% of them singletons. Regarding time point: newly diagnosed GD, antithyroid drugs for less than 3 months. From PBMCs, RNA was extracted and then used to make the TCR library. These data were likewise used in another study, on T cells in Graves' hyperthyroidism and ophthalmopathy.

The sample was peripheral blood mononuclear cells (PBMCs), taken at new diagnosis, from a patient treated with antithyroid drugs. This clonotype was sampled from a woman aged 35-65 years with Graves disease.

DNA for the CDR3: TGTGCCAGCAGTCCAATACGGCTCAACTATGGCTACACCTTC. Encoded protein: CASSPIRLNYGYTF. The rearrangement joins TRBV6-1 to TRBJ1-2; D uncertain. CDR3 size: 14 residues. Germline V gene data show CDR1 as MNHNS and CDR2 as SASEGT. V was cut by 5 bases and J by 2 bases, with 12 bases left in between.